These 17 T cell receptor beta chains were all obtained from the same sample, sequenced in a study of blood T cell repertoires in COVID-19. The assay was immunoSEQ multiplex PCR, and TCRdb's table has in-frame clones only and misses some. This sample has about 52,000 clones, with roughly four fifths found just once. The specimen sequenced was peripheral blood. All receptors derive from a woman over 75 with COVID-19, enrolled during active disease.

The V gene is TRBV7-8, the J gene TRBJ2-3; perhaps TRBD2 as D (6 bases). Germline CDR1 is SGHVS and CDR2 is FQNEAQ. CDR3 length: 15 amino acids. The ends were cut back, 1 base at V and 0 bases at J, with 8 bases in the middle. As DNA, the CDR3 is TGTGCCAGCAGCTTAGGCGGGATCAGCACAGATACGCAGTATTTT. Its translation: CASSLGGISTDTQYF.

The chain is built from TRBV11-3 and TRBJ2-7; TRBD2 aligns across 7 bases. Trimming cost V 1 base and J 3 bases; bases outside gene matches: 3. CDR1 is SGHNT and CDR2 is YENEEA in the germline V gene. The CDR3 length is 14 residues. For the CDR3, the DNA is TGTGCCAGCAGCTTAGGGAGCGGGAACTACGAGCAGTACTTC. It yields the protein CASSLGSGNYEQYF.

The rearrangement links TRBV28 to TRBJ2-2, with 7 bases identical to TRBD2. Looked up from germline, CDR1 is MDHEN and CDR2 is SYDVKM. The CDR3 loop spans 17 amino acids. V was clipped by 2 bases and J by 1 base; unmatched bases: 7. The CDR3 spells CASSLAPGGWNTGELFF. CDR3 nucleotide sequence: TGTGCCAGCAGTTTAGCCCCGGGGGGATGGAACACCGGGGAGCTGTTTTTT.

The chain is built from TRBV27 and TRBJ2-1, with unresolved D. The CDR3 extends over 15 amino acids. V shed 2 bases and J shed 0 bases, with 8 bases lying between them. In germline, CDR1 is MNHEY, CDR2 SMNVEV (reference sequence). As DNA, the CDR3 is TGTGCCAGCAGTTTACAGGTCAGCTCCTACAATGAGCAGTTCTTC. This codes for CASSLQVSSYNEQFF.

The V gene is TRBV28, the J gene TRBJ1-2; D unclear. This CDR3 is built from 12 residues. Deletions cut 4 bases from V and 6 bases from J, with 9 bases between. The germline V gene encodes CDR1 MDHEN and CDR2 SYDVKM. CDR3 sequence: CASSSRGNGYTF. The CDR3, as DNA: TGTGCCAGCAGTTCTAGAGGGAATGGCTACACCTTC.

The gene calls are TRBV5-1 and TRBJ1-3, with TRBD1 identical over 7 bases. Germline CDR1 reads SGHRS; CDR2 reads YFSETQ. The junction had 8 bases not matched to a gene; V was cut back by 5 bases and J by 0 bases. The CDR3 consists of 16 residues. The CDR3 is CASRGDSRNSGNTIYF. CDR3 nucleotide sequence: TGCGCCAGCAGGGGGGACAGCAGAAACTCTGGAAACACCATATATTTT. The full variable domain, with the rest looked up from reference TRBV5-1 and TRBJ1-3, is KAGVTQTPRYLIKTRGQQVTLSCSPISGHRSVSWYQQTPGQGLQFLFEYFSETQRNKGNFPGRFSGRQFSNSRSEMNVSTLELGDSALYLCASRGDSRNSGNTIYFGEGSWLTVV.

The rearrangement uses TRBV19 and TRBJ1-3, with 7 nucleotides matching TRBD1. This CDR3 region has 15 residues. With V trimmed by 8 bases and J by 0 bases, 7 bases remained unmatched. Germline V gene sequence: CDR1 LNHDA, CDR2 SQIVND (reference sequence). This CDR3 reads CASPAQGSSGNTIYF. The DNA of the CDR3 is TGTGCCAGTCCAGCACAGGGGTCCTCTGGAAACACCATATATTTT.

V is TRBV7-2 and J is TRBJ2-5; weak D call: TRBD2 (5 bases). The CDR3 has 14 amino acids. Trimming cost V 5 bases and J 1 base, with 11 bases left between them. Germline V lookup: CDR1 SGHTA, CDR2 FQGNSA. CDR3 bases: TGTGCCAGCAGCGCTACGACTACCCAAGAGACCCAGTACTTC. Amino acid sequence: CASSATTTQETQYF.

CDR3 DNA sequence: TGTGCCAGCTCACCTCCGGGGGGAAGGGTTGGCTACACCTTC. Protein product: CASSPPGGRVGYTF. The V call is TRBV18, the J call TRBJ1-2; tentative D call: TRBD1 (5 bases). CDR1 and CDR2 from the germline V gene are KGHSH and LQKENI. The CDR3 has 14 amino acids. V was clipped by 3 bases and J by 7 bases, with 15 bases between them.

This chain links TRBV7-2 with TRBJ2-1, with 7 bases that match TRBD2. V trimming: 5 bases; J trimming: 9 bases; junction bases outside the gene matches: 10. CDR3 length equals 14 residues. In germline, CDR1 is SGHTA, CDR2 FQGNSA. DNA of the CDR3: TGTGCCAGCAGCCAATTCGGGAGGATCGGTGAGCAGTTCTTC. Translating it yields CASSQFGRIGEQFF.

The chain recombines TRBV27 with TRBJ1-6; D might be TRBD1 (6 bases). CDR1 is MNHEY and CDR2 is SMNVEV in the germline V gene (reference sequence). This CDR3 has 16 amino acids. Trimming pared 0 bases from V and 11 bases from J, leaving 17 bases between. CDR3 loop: CASSLSGGAQVTPLHF. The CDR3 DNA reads TGTGCCAGCAGTTTATCCGGGGGGGCGCAAGTTACACCCCTCCACTTT.

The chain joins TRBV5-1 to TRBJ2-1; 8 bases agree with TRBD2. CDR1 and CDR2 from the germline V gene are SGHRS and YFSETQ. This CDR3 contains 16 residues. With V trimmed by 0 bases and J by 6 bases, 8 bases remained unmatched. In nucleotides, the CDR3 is TGCGCCAGCAGCTTGGTTCAGGCGGGAGGTCTCAATGAGCAGTTCTTC. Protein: CASSLVQAGGLNEQFF.

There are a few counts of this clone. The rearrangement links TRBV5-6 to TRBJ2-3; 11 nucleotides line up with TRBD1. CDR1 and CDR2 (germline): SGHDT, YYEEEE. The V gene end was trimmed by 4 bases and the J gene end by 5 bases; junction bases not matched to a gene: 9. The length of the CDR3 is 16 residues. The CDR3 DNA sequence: TGTGCCAGCAGCGCAGGACAGGGGGCGCAAGGAGATACGCAGTATTTT. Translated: CASSAGQGAQGDTQYF. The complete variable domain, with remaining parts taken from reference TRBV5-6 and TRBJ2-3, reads DAGVTQSPTHLIKTRGQQVTLRCSPKSGHDTVSWYQQALGQGPQFIFQYYEEEERQRGNFPDRFSGHQFPNYSSELNVNALLLGDSALYLCASSAGQGAQGDTQYFGPGTRLTVL.

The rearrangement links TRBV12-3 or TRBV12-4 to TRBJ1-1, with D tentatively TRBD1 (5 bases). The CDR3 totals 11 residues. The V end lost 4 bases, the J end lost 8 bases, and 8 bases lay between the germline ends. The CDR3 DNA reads TGTGCCAGCAGTTCCGGGGGAGAAGCTTTCTTT. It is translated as CASSSGGEAFF.

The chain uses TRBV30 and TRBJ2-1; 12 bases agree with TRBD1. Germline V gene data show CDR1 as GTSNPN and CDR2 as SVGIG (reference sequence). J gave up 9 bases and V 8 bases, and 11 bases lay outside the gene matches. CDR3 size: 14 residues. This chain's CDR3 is CATKPGQGAGEQFF. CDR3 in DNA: TGTGCCACAAAACCGGGACAGGGGGCTGGTGAGCAGTTCTTC. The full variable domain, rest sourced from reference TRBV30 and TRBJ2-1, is SQTIHQWPATLVQPVGSPLSLECTVEGTSNPNLYWYRQAAGRGLQLLFYSVGIGQISSEVPQNLSASRPQDRQFILSSKKLLLSDSGFYLCATKPGQGAGEQFFGPGTRLTVL.

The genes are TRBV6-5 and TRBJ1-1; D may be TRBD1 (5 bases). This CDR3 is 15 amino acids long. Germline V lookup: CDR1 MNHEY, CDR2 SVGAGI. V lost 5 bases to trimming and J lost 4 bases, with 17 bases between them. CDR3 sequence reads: CASSPQGGQGTEAFF. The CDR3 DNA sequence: TGTGCCAGCAGTCCCCAGGGTGGACAAGGCACTGAAGCTTTCTTT.

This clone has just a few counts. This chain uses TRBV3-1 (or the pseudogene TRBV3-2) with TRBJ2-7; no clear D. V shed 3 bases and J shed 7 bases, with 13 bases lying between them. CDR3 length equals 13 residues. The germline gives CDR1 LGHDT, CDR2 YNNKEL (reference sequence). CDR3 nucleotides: TGTGCCAGCAGCCATGCGAACCCGAAAGAGCAGTACTTC. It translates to CASSHANPKEQYF.